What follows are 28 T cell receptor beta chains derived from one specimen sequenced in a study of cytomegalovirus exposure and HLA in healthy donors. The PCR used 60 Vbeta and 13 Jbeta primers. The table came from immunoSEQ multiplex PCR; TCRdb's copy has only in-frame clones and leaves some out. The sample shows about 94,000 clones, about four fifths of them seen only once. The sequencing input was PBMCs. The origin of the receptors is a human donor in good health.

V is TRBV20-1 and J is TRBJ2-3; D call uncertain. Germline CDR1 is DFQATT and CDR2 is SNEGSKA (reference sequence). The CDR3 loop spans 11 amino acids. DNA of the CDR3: TGCAGCCTGAGGATCACAGATACGCAGTATTTT. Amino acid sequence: CSLRITDTQYF.

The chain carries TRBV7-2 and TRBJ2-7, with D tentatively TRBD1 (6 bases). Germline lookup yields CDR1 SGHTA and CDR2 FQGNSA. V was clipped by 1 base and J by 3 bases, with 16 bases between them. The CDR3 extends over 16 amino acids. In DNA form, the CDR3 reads TGTGCCAGCAGCTTAGACGCAGGGCAGGGGCTCTACGAGCAGTACTTC. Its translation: CASSLDAGQGLYEQYF.

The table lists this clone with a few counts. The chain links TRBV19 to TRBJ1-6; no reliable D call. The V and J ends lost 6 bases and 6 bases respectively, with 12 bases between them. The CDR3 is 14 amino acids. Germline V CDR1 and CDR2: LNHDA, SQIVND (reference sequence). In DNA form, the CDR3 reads TGTGCCAGTAGGGCGAGGAGTCTTAATTCACCCCTCCACTTT. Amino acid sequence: CASRARSLNSPLHF.

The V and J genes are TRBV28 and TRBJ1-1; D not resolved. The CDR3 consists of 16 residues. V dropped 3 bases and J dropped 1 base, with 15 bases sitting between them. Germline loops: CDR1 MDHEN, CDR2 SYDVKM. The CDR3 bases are TGTGCCAGCAGTTTTGGGTTGAGAGGAGGGAACACTGAAGCTTTCTTT. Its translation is CASSFGLRGGNTEAFF.

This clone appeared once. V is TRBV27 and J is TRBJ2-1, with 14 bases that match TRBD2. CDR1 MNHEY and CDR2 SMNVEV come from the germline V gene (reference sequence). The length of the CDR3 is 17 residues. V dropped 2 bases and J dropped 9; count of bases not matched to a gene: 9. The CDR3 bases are TGTGCCAGCAGTTTAAGGCCGGGACTAGCGGGAGCGTTTGAGCAGTTCTTC. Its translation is CASSLRPGLAGAFEQFF.

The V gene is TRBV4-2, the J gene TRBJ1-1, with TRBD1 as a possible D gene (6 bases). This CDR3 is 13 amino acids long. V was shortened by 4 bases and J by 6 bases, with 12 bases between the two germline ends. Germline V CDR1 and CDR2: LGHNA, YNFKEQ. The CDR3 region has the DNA TGTGCCAGCAGCCCTGGACAGATGGCTGAAGCTTTCTTT. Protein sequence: CASSPGQMAEAFF.

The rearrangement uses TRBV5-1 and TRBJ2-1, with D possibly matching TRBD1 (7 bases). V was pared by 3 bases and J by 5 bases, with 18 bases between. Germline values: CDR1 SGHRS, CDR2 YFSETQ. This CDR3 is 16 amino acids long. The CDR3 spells CASSWGDSNPNNEQFF. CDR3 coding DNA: TGCGCCAGCAGCTGGGGGGACAGTAACCCCAACAATGAGCAGTTCTTC.

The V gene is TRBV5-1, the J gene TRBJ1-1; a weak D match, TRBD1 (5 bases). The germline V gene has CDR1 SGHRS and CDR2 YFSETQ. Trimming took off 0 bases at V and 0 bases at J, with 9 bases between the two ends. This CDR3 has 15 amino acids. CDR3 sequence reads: CASSLVAGVNTEAFF. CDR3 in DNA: TGCGCCAGCAGCTTGGTTGCGGGGGTGAACACTGAAGCTTTCTTT. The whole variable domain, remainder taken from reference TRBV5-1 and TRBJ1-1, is KAGVTQTPRYLIKTRGQQVTLSCSPISGHRSVSWYQQTPGQGLQFLFEYFSETQRNKGNFPGRFSGRQFSNSRSEMNVSTLELGDSALYLCASSLVAGVNTEAFFGQGTRLTVV.

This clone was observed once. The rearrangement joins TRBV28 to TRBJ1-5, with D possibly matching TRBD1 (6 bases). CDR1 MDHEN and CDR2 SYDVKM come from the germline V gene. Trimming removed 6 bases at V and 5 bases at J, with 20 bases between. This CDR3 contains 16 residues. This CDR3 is CASSWAQQGGDQPQHF. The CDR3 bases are TGTGCCAGCAGCTGGGCCCAACAGGGTGGAGATCAGCCCCAGCATTTT.

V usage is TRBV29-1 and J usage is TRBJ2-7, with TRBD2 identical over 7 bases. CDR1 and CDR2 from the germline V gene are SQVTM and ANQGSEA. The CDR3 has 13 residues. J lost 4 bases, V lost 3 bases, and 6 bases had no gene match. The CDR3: CSVDGGGVYEQYF. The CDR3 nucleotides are TGCAGCGTTGATGGGGGGGGAGTGTACGAGCAGTACTTC.

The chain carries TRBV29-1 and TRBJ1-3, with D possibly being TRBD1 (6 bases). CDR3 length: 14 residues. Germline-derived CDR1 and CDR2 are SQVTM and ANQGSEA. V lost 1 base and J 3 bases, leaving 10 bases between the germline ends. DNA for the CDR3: TGCAGCGTTGAAGGGGGGCTTGGTGGAAACACCATATATTTT. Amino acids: CSVEGGLGGNTIYF.

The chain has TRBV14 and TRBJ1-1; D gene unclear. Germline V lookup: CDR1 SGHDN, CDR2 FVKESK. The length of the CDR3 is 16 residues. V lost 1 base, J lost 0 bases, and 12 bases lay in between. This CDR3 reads CASSQGQVNMNTEAFF. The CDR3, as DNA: TGTGCCAGCAGCCAAGGGCAGGTCAACATGAACACTGAAGCTTTCTTT.

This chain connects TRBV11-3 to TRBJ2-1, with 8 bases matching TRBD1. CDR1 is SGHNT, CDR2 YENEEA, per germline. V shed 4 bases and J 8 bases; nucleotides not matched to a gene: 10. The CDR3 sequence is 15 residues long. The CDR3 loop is CASSSGQGAEDEQFF. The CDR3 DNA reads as TGTGCCAGCAGCTCCGGACAGGGAGCGGAGGATGAGCAGTTCTTC.

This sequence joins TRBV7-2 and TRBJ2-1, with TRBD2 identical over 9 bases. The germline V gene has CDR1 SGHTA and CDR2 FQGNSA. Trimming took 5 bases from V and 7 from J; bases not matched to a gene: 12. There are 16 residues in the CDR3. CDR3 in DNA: TGTGCCAGCAGCGCTAGCGGCGGGAGGGCCGTAAATGAGCAGTTCTTC. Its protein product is CASSASGGRAVNEQFF.

In DNA, the CDR3 is TGCGCCAGCAGCTTGAGTTCCGGGGGGGGACAGACCCAGTACTTC. It yields the protein CASSLSSGGGQTQYF. The chain is built from TRBV5-1 and TRBJ2-5; the match to TRBD2 covers 8 bases. With 1 base clipped from V and 6 bases from J, the junction kept 8 bases outside the gene matches. CDR1 and CDR2 from the germline V gene are SGHRS and YFSETQ. This CDR3 spans 15 amino acids.

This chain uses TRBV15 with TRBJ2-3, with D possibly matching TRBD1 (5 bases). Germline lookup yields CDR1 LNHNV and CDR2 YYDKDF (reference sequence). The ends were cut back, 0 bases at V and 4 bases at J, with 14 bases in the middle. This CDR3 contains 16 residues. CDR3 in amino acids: CATSRDPPGRADTQYF. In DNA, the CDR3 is TGTGCCACCAGCAGAGATCCCCCGGGCAGGGCAGATACGCAGTATTTT.

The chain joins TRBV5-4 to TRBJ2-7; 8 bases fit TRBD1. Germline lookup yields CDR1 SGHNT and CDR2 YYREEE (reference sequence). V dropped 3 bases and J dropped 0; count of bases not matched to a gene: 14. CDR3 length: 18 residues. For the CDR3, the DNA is TGTGCCAGCAGCTCGCAGGGGGCGGGCCACCTGAGCTCCTACGAGCAGTACTTC. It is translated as CASSSQGAGHLSSYEQYF. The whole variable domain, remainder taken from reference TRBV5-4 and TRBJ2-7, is ETGVTQSPTHLIKTRGQQVTLRCSSQSGHNTVSWYQQALGQGPQFIFQYYREEENGRGNFPPRFSGLQFPNYSSELNVNALELDDSALYLCASSSQGAGHLSSYEQYFGPGTRLTVT.

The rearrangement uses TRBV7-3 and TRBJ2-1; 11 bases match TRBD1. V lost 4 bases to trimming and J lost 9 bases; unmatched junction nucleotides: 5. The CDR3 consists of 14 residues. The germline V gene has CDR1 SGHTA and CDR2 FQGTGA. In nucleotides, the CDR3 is TGTGCCAGCAGCTCGGACAGGGGGCGCGGTGAGCAGTTCTTC. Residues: CASSSDRGRGEQFF.

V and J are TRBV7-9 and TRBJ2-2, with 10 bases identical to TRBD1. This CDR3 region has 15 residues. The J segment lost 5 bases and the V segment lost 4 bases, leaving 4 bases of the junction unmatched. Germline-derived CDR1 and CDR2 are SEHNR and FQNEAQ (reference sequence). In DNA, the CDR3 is TGTGCCAGCAGCTCACGGGACAGGGGTACCGGGGAGCTGTTTTTT. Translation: CASSSRDRGTGELFF.

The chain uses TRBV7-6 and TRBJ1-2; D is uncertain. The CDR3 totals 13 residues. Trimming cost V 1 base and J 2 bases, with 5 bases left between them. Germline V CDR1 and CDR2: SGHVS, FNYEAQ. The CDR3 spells CASSLGTNYGYTF. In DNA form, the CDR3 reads TGTGCCAGCAGCTTAGGCACAAACTATGGCTACACCTTC.

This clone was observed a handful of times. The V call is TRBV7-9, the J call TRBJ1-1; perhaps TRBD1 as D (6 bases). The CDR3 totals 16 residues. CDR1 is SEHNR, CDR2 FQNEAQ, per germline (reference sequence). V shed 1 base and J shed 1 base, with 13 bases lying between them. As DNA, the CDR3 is TGTGCCAGCAGCTTAGGGGCAGGGGTCACGAACACTGAAGCTTTCTTT. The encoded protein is CASSLGAGVTNTEAFF.

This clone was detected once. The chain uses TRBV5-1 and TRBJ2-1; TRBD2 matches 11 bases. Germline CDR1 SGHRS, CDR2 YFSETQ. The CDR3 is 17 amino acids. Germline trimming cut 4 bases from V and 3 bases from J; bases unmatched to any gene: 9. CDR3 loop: CASSQRASGRFYNEQFF. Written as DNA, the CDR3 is TGCGCCAGCAGCCAAAGGGCTAGCGGGAGGTTCTACAATGAGCAGTTCTTC.

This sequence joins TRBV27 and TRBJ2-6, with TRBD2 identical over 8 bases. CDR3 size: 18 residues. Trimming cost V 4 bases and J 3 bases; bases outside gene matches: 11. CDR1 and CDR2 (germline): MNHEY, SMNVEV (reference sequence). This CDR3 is CASSSPRRGVDGANVLTF. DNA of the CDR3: TGTGCCAGCAGTTCGCCTCGGCGGGGGGTGGATGGGGCCAACGTCCTGACTTTC.

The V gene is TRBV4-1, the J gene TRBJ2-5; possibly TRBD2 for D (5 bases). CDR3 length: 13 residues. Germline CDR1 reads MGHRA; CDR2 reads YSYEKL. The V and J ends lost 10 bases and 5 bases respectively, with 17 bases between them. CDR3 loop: CATSRLEAETQYF. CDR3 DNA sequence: TGCGCCACCTCGAGACTGGAGGCGGAGACCCAGTACTTC.

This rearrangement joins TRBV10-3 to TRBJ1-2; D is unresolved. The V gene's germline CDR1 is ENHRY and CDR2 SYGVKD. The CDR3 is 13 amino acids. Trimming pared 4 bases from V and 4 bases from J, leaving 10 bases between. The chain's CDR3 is CAISALGVYGYTF. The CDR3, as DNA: TGTGCCATCAGTGCCCTGGGAGTCTATGGCTACACCTTC.

Written as DNA, the CDR3 is TGTGCCAGCAGATATACTACCGGGACAGGGGGTTCGTTATACGAGCAGTACTTC. It codes for CASRYTTGTGGSLYEQYF. The gene calls are TRBV27 and TRBJ2-7, with 11 bases matching TRBD1. Germline assignment: CDR1 MNHEY and CDR2 SMNVEV (reference sequence). CDR3 size: 18 residues. With V trimmed by 6 bases and J by 4 bases, 17 bases remained unmatched.

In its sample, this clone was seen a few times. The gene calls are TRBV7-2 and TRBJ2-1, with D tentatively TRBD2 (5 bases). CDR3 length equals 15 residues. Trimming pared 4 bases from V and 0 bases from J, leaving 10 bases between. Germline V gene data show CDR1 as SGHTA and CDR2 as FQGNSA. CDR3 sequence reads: CASSSDLSSYNEQFF. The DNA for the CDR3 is TGTGCCAGCAGCTCGGACTTAAGCTCCTACAATGAGCAGTTCTTC.

The CDR3 DNA reads as TGTGCCAGCAGTTCCGCCCGGTCCGCCTTATGGGATACGCAGTATTTT. This translates into CASSSARSALWDTQYF. The rearrangement links TRBV2 to TRBJ2-3; the D is unclear. Germline V gene sequence: CDR1 SNHLY, CDR2 FYNNEI. This CDR3 contains 16 residues. Deletions cut 5 bases from V and 6 bases from J, with 21 bases between. Based on the CDR3 plus reference TRBV2 and TRBJ2-3, the full variable domain is EPEVTQTPSHQVTQMGQEVILRCVPISNHLYFYWYRQILGQKVEFLVSFYNNEISEKSEIFDDQFSVERPDGSNFTLKIRSTKLEDSAMYFCASSSARSALWDTQYFGPGTRLTVL.